Sequencing of this T cell receptor beta chain was carried out in a study of Graves' ophthalmopathy and Graves' hyperthyroidism. Across the whole study: Where ophthalmopathy was absent within 18 months of follow-up, hyperthyroidism was stable.

The study, taken as a whole, reports: The model predicted ophthalmopathy progression with more than 70% sensitivity and around 74% specificity. Blood also contained most of the expanded thyroid clonotypes above 0.001 frequency.

As diagnostic evidence, clinical symptoms, serum thyroxine, TRAb, thyroid ultrasound and orbital computed tomography were relied upon. This clonotype was detected ten times or more. The antigen remains unidentified. As the template, RNA transcripts were used to amplify TCR beta CDR3 regions. An opening RT-PCR round employed HTBI primers and preceded a second-round multiplex PCR. Using its own MiXCR run on the multiplex PCR reads, TCRdb lists one record per CDR3 protein. The table shows 450,000 to 600,000 distinct CDR3 sequences, with 35% to 45% occurring only once. This CDR3 contains 16 residues. V shed 4 bases and J 4 bases; nucleotides not matched to a gene: 12.

This clonotype was obtained from an adult man with Graves' hyperthyroidism. The V call is TRBV12-3 or TRBV12-4, the J call TRBJ1-2; TRBD1 matches 7 bases. The sample taken for sequencing was peripheral blood or thyroid tissue (not recorded which). The CDR3, as DNA: TGTGCCAGCAGTTCCCCTACCGGGACAGCAGCCTATGGCTACACCTTC. This codes for CASSSPTGTAAYGYTF.